Below are 19 T cell receptor beta chains sequenced from a single sample in a study of cytomegalovirus exposure and HLA in healthy donors. The PCR used 60 Vbeta and 13 Jbeta primers. Only in-frame clones appear in the TCRdb table, and some are missing; sequencing was by immunoSEQ multiplex PCR. The repertoire holds 77,000 or so clones, with about 79% as singletons. Material for sequencing was PBMCs. These receptors all come from a man aged 40-55 years in good health and CMV-seronegative.

This chain links TRBV7-9 with TRBJ1-1; maybe TRBD1 (6 bases). The CDR3 has 12 residues. Trimming cost V 0 bases and J 11 bases, with 10 bases left between them. In germline, CDR1 is SEHNR, CDR2 FQNEAQ (reference sequence). The CDR3 region is CASSLASGEAFF. The CDR3 DNA sequence: TGTGCCAGCAGCTTAGCTTCAGGGGAGGCTTTCTTT.

CDR3 nucleotides: TGCAGCGCCGGGGGGACAGGGCACTCCTACGAGCAGTACTTC. This encodes CSAGGTGHSYEQYF. The chain is built from TRBV29-1 and TRBJ2-7; 9 bases align to TRBD1. The CDR3 is 14 residues long. Germline V gives CDR1 SQVTM, CDR2 ANQGSEA. The trim removed 7 bases at V and 0 bases at J, leaving 7 bases unmatched.

The V call is TRBV19, the J call TRBJ2-5; D might be TRBD1 (6 bases). V shed 7 bases and J shed 2 bases, with 11 bases lying between them. Germline CDR1 LNHDA, CDR2 SQIVND (reference sequence). This CDR3 is built from 13 residues. CDR3 region: CASNSRGQETQYF. Written as DNA, the CDR3 is TGTGCCAGTAATTCCAGGGGACAAGAGACCCAGTACTTC. Drawing the rest from reference TRBV19 and TRBJ2-5, the complete variable domain is DGGITQSPKYLFRKEGQNVTLSCEQNLNHDAMYWYRQDPGQGLRLIYYSQIVNDFQKGDIAEGYSVSREKKESFPLTVTSAQKNPTAFYLCASNSRGQETQYFGPGTRLLVL.

The chain is built from TRBV9 and TRBJ1-3, with no clear D. The CDR3 length is 16 residues. CDR1 and CDR2 from the germline V gene are SGDLS and YYNGEE. V was pared by 7 bases and J by 0 bases, with 17 bases between. The CDR3 DNA sequence: TGTGCCAGCGGAAATCCACAAGGGAGCTCTGGAAACACCATATATTTT. It encodes CASGNPQGSSGNTIYF.

A few counts support this clone. V and J are TRBV4-1 and TRBJ2-3; D is unresolved. Trimming cost V 0 bases and J 7 bases, with 14 bases left between them. Germline-derived CDR1 and CDR2 are MGHRA and YSYEKL. This CDR3 region has 15 residues. CDR3 sequence reads: CASSQEGDTPNTQYF. The CDR3 DNA is TGCGCCAGCAGCCAAGAAGGAGATACGCCGAATACGCAGTATTTT.

V usage is TRBV5-4 and J usage is TRBJ1-1, with D perhaps matching TRBD1 (6 bases). The V gene's germline CDR1 is SGHNT and CDR2 YYREEE (reference sequence). Deletions cut 4 bases from V and 4 bases from J, with 17 bases between. The CDR3 length is 15 residues. CDR3 in amino acids: CASSPTPTGFTEAFF. The CDR3 DNA reads as TGTGCCAGCAGCCCGACCCCTACAGGGTTCACTGAAGCTTTCTTT.

The genes are TRBV18 and TRBJ2-5; 7 nucleotides agree with TRBD2. The J call is in doubt because the DNA end fits TRBJ2-7 better. Germline V gene sequence: CDR1 KGHSH, CDR2 LQKENI. This CDR3 has 15 amino acids. The CDR3 region is CASSPWEGDPVEQYF. As DNA, the CDR3 is TGTGCCAGCTCACCATGGGAGGGAGATCCGGTCGAGCAGTACTTC.

The chain couples TRBV18 to TRBJ1-2; TRBD1 aligns across 10 bases. The CDR3 runs to 15 residues. Germline CDR1 reads KGHSH; CDR2 reads LQKENI. V gave up 3 bases and J gave up 6 bases; unmatched junction bases: 7. CDR3 sequence (DNA): TGTGCCAGCTCACCCCGGGGGACAGGGGCAGATGGCTACACCTTC. It encodes CASSPRGTGADGYTF.

The chain couples TRBV9 to TRBJ2-1; no firm D call. There are 15 residues in the CDR3. With 0 bases removed from V and 0 bases from J, the gap between germline ends came to 7 bases. From germline, CDR1 is SGDLS and CDR2 YYNGEE. The CDR3 loop is CASSVDLSSYNEQFF. The DNA of the CDR3 is TGTGCCAGCAGCGTAGACCTAAGCTCCTACAATGAGCAGTTCTTC.

There are a few counts of this clone. The V gene is TRBV9, the J gene TRBJ1-1, with D hard to call. V dropped 4 bases and J dropped 0 bases, with 10 bases sitting between them. The CDR3 length is 14 residues. The germline V gene encodes CDR1 SGDLS and CDR2 YYNGEE. DNA of the CDR3: TGTGCCAGCAGCCCCGTGCAGATGAACACTGAAGCTTTCTTT. The encoded protein is CASSPVQMNTEAFF.

The V gene is TRBV5-1, the J gene TRBJ1-1, with 8 bases matching TRBD1. Germline values: CDR1 SGHRS, CDR2 YFSETQ. The CDR3 totals 12 residues. Unmatched junction bases numbered 4, after V lost 4 bases and J lost 8 bases. The CDR3 loop is CASSQDREEAFF. The CDR3 DNA reads as TGCGCCAGCAGCCAGGACAGGGAGGAAGCTTTCTTT.

The V and J genes are TRBV25-1 and TRBJ2-3; TRBD2 agrees at 8 bases. Unmatched junction bases numbered 2, after V lost 4 bases and J lost 2 bases. CDR3 length equals 14 residues. Germline CDR1 and CDR2: MGHDK and SYGVNS. CDR3 sequence: CASSGGRFTDTQYF. The DNA for the CDR3 is TGTGCCAGCAGTGGCGGGAGGTTCACAGATACGCAGTATTTT.

V and J are TRBV10-1 and TRBJ2-5, with TRBD2 matching over 11 bases. The CDR3 has 16 residues. Germline lookup yields CDR1 WNHNN and CDR2 SYGVQD (reference sequence). The V segment lost 5 bases and the J segment 6 bases; nucleotides outside the gene matches: 11. The CDR3 bases are TGCGCCAGCAGTCCCGGGACTAGCGGAGGGTTTAAGACCCAGTACTTC. This codes for CASSPGTSGGFKTQYF.

This clone showed up just once. The V call is TRBV6-1, the J call TRBJ1-4, with unresolved D. Germline CDR1 is MNHNS and CDR2 is SASEGT. There are 13 residues in the CDR3. V lost 5 bases to trimming and J lost 4 bases, with 8 bases between them. CDR3 loop: CASSRRFNEKLFF. CDR3 nucleotide sequence: TGTGCCAGCAGTCGCCGGTTTAATGAAAAACTGTTTTTT.

The chain combines TRBV19 with TRBJ1-5, with TRBD1 matching over 7 bases. The V gene end was trimmed by 5 bases and the J gene end by 1 base; junction bases not matched to a gene: 5. CDR1 LNHDA and CDR2 SQIVND come from the germline V gene (reference sequence). CDR3 size: 15 residues. CDR3 in amino acids: CASSFVTGSNQPQHF. The CDR3 DNA is TGTGCCAGTAGTTTTGTGACAGGGAGCAATCAGCCCCAGCATTTT.

The genes are TRBV6-1 and TRBJ1-3, with D hard to call. The CDR3 has 15 residues. Trimming shortened V by 2 bases and J by 4 bases, and 12 bases separated the two germline ends. The V gene's germline CDR1 is MNHNS and CDR2 SASEGT. The CDR3 DNA sequence: TGTGCCAGCAGTGAACTCCCGTTCCAGGGAAACACCATATATTTT. Protein product: CASSELPFQGNTIYF.

This chain connects TRBV5-1 to TRBJ2-2; no definite D call. The germline V gene encodes CDR1 SGHRS and CDR2 YFSETQ. This CDR3 region has 14 residues. V shed 1 base and J shed 4 bases, with 8 bases lying between them. The CDR3, as DNA: TGCGCCAGCAGCTTGACCGACACCACCGGGGAGCTGTTTTTT. Amino acids: CASSLTDTTGELFF.

The chain links TRBV7-6 to TRBJ2-1, with 8 bases fitting TRBD2. The CDR3 spans 14 residues. Losses at the gene ends were 5 bases for V and 7 bases for J; bases not matched to a gene: 7. CDR1 SGHVS and CDR2 FNYEAQ come from the germline V gene. CDR3 DNA sequence: TGTGCCAGCAGCCGGACTAGCCCTGGGAATGAGCAGTTCTTC. Translating gives CASSRTSPGNEQFF.

The chain couples TRBV4-1 to TRBJ1-5; TRBD1 is a possible D gene (5 bases). Trimming removed 0 bases from V and 14 bases from J, with 20 bases in between. Germline CDR1 reads MGHRA; CDR2 reads YSYEKL. This CDR3 has 15 amino acids. The CDR3 reads CASSQDGTLTGTKHF. DNA of the CDR3: TGCGCCAGCAGCCAAGATGGGACTTTAACGGGGACTAAGCATTTT.